The next 29 T cell receptor beta chains were all read from a single sample in a study of blood T cell repertoires in COVID-19. Profiled with immunoSEQ multiplex PCR; TCRdb holds only in-frame clones, not every one. The sample holds some 300,000 clones, 85% to 90% seen once. The sample consisted of peripheral blood. Receptors originate from a man between 65 and 79 years old with acute or convalescent COVID-19.

The rearrangement joins TRBV7-2 to TRBJ1-1; no definite D call. In germline, CDR1 is SGHTA, CDR2 FQGNSA. The CDR3 covers 13 residues. V dropped 5 bases and J dropped 1 base, with 8 bases sitting between them. The CDR3 is CASSRNRNTEAFF. For the CDR3, the DNA is TGTGCCAGCAGCCGCAACAGGAACACTGAAGCTTTCTTT.

Comments on this clone: The same CDR3 is also encoded by other DNA sequences in this sample. The chain recombines TRBV7-8 with TRBJ1-1; unclear D gene. Trimming cost V 5 bases and J 3 bases, with 4 bases left between them. Germline V CDR1 and CDR2: SGHVS, FQNEAQ. The CDR3 contains 11 residues. For the CDR3, the DNA is TGTGCCAGCAGCCCATACACTGAAGCTTTCTTT. Translating gives CASSPYTEAFF.

This chain joins TRBV9 and TRBJ1-1; D call uncertain. Germline-derived CDR1 and CDR2 are SGDLS and YYNGEE. The V end lost 4 bases, the J end lost 6 bases, and 13 bases lay between the germline ends. CDR3 size: 13 residues. Written as DNA, the CDR3 is TGTGCCAGCAGCCCATTGTCGGGTCCTGAAGCTTTCTTT. Protein sequence: CASSPLSGPEAFF. The full variable domain, in which reference TRBV9 and TRBJ1-1 provide the parts outside the CDR3, is DSGVTQTPKHLITATGQRVTLRCSPRSGDLSVYWYQQSLDQGLQFLIQYYNGEERAKGNILERFSAQQFPDLHSELNLSSLELGDSALYFCASSPLSGPEAFFGQGTRLTVV.

This chain links TRBV9 with TRBJ1-2; 11 bases are shared with TRBD1. The CDR3 sequence is 14 residues long. The germline CDR1 and CDR2 sequences are SGDLS and YYNGEE. The trim removed 2 bases at V and 5 bases at J, leaving 2 bases unmatched. The CDR3 region is CASSVGTGGYGYTF. The CDR3 DNA reads as TGTGCCAGCAGCGTGGGGACAGGGGGTTATGGCTACACCTTC.

V gene TRBV18 combines with J gene TRBJ2-1; 15 bases fit TRBD2. The CDR3 runs 16 residues. The germline V gene has CDR1 KGHSH and CDR2 LQKENI. The V gene end was trimmed by 7 bases and the J gene end by 7 bases; junction bases not matched to a gene: 8. The CDR3 sequence is CASFRTSGGALNEQFF. As DNA, the CDR3 is TGTGCCAGCTTCAGGACTAGCGGGGGGGCATTGAATGAGCAGTTCTTC.

The chain carries TRBV7-3 and TRBJ1-6; a weak D match, TRBD1 (5 bases). Trimming took 4 bases from V and 6 from J, leaving 13 bases between them. The CDR3 sequence is 15 residues long. Germline V gene sequence: CDR1 SGHTA, CDR2 FQGTGA. CDR3 in amino acids: CASSWGGVGNSPLHF. In nucleotides, the CDR3 is TGTGCCAGCAGCTGGGGGGGAGTGGGTAATTCACCCCTCCACTTT. Supplemented by reference TRBV7-3 and TRBJ1-6, the full variable domain reads GAGVSQTPSNKVTEKGKYVELRCDPISGHTALYWYRQSLGQGPEFLIYFQGTGAADDSGLPNDRFFAVRPEGSVSTLKIQRTERGDSAVYLCASSWGGVGNSPLHFGNGTRLTVT.

This clone turned up a few times. The chain recombines TRBV9 with TRBJ1-6; the match to TRBD1 covers 7 bases. With 3 bases clipped from V and 8 bases from J, the junction kept 2 bases outside the gene matches. Germline V CDR1 and CDR2: SGDLS, YYNGEE. The CDR3 has 13 residues. The CDR3 coding sequence is TGTGCCAGCAGCGAAGGGGGCTATTCACCCCTCCACTTT. The encoded protein is CASSEGGYSPLHF. The full variable domain, its missing parts supplied by reference TRBV9 and TRBJ1-6, is DSGVTQTPKHLITATGQRVTLRCSPRSGDLSVYWYQQSLDQGLQFLIQYYNGEERAKGNILERFSAQQFPDLHSELNLSSLELGDSALYFCASSEGGYSPLHFGNGTRLTVT.

The chain has TRBV5-1 and TRBJ2-1; 11 bases line up with TRBD1. Germline assignment: CDR1 SGHRS and CDR2 YFSETQ. V dropped 0 bases and J dropped 4; count of bases not matched to a gene: 6. CDR3 length: 17 residues. As DNA, the CDR3 is TGCGCCAGCAGCTTGGCCCCCCGGGACAGGGGGTACAATGAGCAGTTCTTC. It specifies CASSLAPRDRGYNEQFF.

V is TRBV5-4 and J is TRBJ2-1, with TRBD1 matching 8 bases. After removal of 4 bases from V and 4 bases from J, the junction contained 7 bases not matched to a gene. The CDR3 totals 15 residues. CDR1 SGHNT and CDR2 YYREEE come from the germline V gene (reference sequence). The CDR3, as DNA: TGTGCCAGCAGCCCCGGGACAGGTCCGTACAATGAGCAGTTCTTC. It yields the protein CASSPGTGPYNEQFF.

The rearrangement links TRBV5-1 to TRBJ1-2; the match to TRBD1 covers 7 bases. The trim removed 2 bases at V and 6 bases at J, leaving 7 bases unmatched. In germline, CDR1 is SGHRS, CDR2 YFSETQ. This CDR3 spans 14 amino acids. In DNA, the CDR3 is TGCGCCAGCAGCTTCCAGACAGGGTCCCATGGCTACACCTTC. Encoded protein: CASSFQTGSHGYTF.

The chain carries TRBV2 and TRBJ1-5, with D tentatively TRBD1 (6 bases). Per the germline V gene, CDR1 is SNHLY and CDR2 is FYNNEI. The CDR3 spans 14 residues. V was trimmed by 6 bases and J by 3 bases, leaving 12 bases between them. The CDR3 sequence is CASRKGQNNQPQHF. For the CDR3, the DNA is TGTGCCAGCAGGAAAGGACAGAACAATCAGCCCCAGCATTTT.

The rearrangement links TRBV24-1 to TRBJ2-1; 7 bases align to TRBD2. CDR1 KGHDR and CDR2 SFDVKD come from the germline V gene. Germline trimming cut 3 bases from V and 9 bases from J; bases unmatched to any gene: 4. CDR3 length equals 13 residues. The CDR3 nucleotides are TGTGCCACCAGTGATCTAGCGGTCGGTGAGCAGTTCTTC. It translates to CATSDLAVGEQFF.

This clone appeared a single time. The chain carries TRBV5-4 and TRBJ2-2, with TRBD1 as a possible D gene (6 bases). This CDR3 region has 15 residues. The ends were cut back, 6 bases at V and 1 base at J, with 13 bases in the middle. From germline, CDR1 is SGHNT and CDR2 YYREEE (reference sequence). CDR3 DNA sequence: TGTGCCAGCACCCCCCGAGGGGGGAACACCGGGGAGCTGTTTTTT. This codes for CASTPRGGNTGELFF. Using reference TRBV5-4 and TRBJ2-2 for the parts outside the CDR3, the full variable domain is ETGVTQSPTHLIKTRGQQVTLRCSSQSGHNTVSWYQQALGQGPQFIFQYYREEENGRGNFPPRFSGLQFPNYSSELNVNALELDDSALYLCASTPRGGNTGELFFGEGSRLTVL.

The chain links TRBV28 to TRBJ1-6; weak D call: TRBD1 (6 bases). The CDR3 is 15 residues long. Trimming took off 3 bases at V and 10 bases at J, with 16 bases between the two ends. Per germline, CDR1 MDHEN and CDR2 SYDVKM. In DNA form, the CDR3 reads TGTGCCAGCAGTTTTTTAAAACAGGGCCGCTCACCCCTCCACTTT. It encodes CASSFLKQGRSPLHF.

V is TRBV21-1 and J is TRBJ1-1; the table's D call, TRBD1, was not checked against the DNA. TRBV21-1 is designated a pseudogene. The CDR3 totals 18 residues. The CDR3 DNA reads TGTGCCAGCAGCAACCAAAATTATCAGCAGTATCAGGGAAGTGAAGCTTTCTTT. Translation gives CASSNQNYQQYQGSEAFF.

This clone was detected only once. V usage is TRBV18 and J usage is TRBJ2-3, with TRBD1 identical over 9 bases. Germline CDR1 KGHSH, CDR2 LQKENI. CDR3 length equals 15 residues. V shed 5 bases and J 8 bases; nucleotides not matched to a gene: 11. CDR3 residues: CASSSRDRDEGTQYF. CDR3 coding DNA: TGTGCCAGCTCAAGTAGGGACAGGGATGAGGGTACGCAGTATTTT.

The chain is built from TRBV24-1 and TRBJ1-6, with D uncertain. This CDR3 has 14 amino acids. V lost 5 bases to trimming and J lost 3 bases, with 7 bases between them. From germline, CDR1 is KGHDR and CDR2 SFDVKD. The CDR3 protein is CATSGSGYNSPLHF. CDR3 DNA sequence: TGTGCCACCAGTGGGTCAGGCTATAATTCACCCCTCCACTTT.

Comments on this clone: Different DNA sequences within this sample yield the same CDR3. The chain has TRBV10-3 and TRBJ2-3; 10 bases are shared with TRBD2. This CDR3 comprises 15 residues. The V and J ends lost 4 bases and 0 bases, in that order; junction bases with no gene match: 1. In germline, CDR1 is ENHRY, CDR2 SYGVKD. This CDR3 is CAISGLAGSTDTQYF. CDR3 coding DNA: TGTGCCATCAGTGGACTAGCGGGTAGCACAGATACGCAGTATTTT.

In this sample, this clone turned up a few times. The V gene is TRBV14, the J gene TRBJ1-2; the D gene is possibly TRBD1 (5 bases). V dropped 0 bases and J dropped 3 bases, with 11 bases sitting between them. Germline CDR1 is SGHDN and CDR2 is FVKESK. The CDR3 is 15 residues long. CDR3 coding DNA: TGTGCCAGCAGCCAAGATGTGGGGCGCGACTATGGCTACACCTTC. Translated: CASSQDVGRDYGYTF.

The chain combines TRBV2 with TRBJ1-4; D not certain. Between the trimmed V and J ends, which lost 4 bases and 7 bases, there was a span of 16 bases. From germline, CDR1 is SNHLY and CDR2 FYNNEI. The CDR3 is 15 residues long. This chain's CDR3 is CASSGIGSVTEKLFF. The DNA for the CDR3 is TGTGCCAGCAGTGGCATAGGGAGCGTGACTGAAAAACTGTTTTTT.

This chain links TRBV9 with TRBJ1-4; D call uncertain. The CDR3 length is 14 residues. Germline assignment: CDR1 SGDLS and CDR2 YYNGEE. V shed 7 bases and J shed 0 bases, with 10 bases lying between them. The CDR3 protein is CASSKIATNEKLFF. In DNA form, the CDR3 reads TGTGCCAGCTCTAAGATAGCAACTAATGAAAAACTGTTTTTT.

This rearrangement joins TRBV3-1 (or the pseudogene TRBV3-2) to TRBJ2-1; 13 bases line up with TRBD2. The CDR3 has 17 amino acids. Germline CDR1 reads LGHDT; CDR2 reads YNNKEL (reference sequence). Trimming at V came to 4 bases and at J to 15 bases, leaving 18 bases not matched to a gene. CDR3 protein: CASSPNPGLAGRYRGFF. The CDR3 DNA reads as TGTGCCAGCAGCCCGAATCCGGGACTAGCGGGAAGATACCGCGGGTTCTTC.

This clone was detected a few times. V is TRBV10-3 and J is TRBJ2-3; 10 bases agree with TRBD2. Germline-derived CDR1 and CDR2 are ENHRY and SYGVKD. Trimming removed 3 bases from V and 4 bases from J; junction bases left unmatched: 10. There are 17 residues in the CDR3. This chain's CDR3 is CAISDPGAAGGPDTQYF. CDR3 DNA sequence: TGTGCCATCAGTGACCCTGGGGCAGCGGGAGGGCCAGATACGCAGTATTTT.

The V gene is TRBV11-2, the J gene TRBJ2-5; no definite D call. Between the trimmed V and J ends, which lost 2 bases and 2 bases, there was a span of 12 bases. Germline values: CDR1 SGHAT, CDR2 FQNNGV. This CDR3 region has 15 residues. In DNA, the CDR3 is TGTGCCAGCAGCTTAATCGGGTCAATTCAAGAGACCCAGTACTTC. Translated, it gives CASSLIGSIQETQYF.

The rearrangement uses TRBV30 and TRBJ2-7; 9 bases map to TRBD2. The V gene's germline CDR1 is GTSNPN and CDR2 SVGIG (reference sequence). This CDR3 spans 15 amino acids. The J segment lost 1 base and the V segment lost 3 bases, leaving 7 bases of the junction unmatched. This chain's CDR3 is CAWRLSGGFSYEQYF. The CDR3 DNA follows: TGTGCCTGGAGACTTAGCGGGGGTTTTTCCTACGAGCAGTACTTC.

This clone was detected once. This chain joins TRBV19 and TRBJ2-3, with a tentative D call TRBD2 (7 bases). CDR3 size: 14 residues. Germline lookup yields CDR1 LNHDA and CDR2 SQIVND (reference sequence). V was pared by 5 bases and J by 14 bases, with 23 bases between. The CDR3 DNA follows: TGTGCCAGTAGTGTCGCGGGGGCTGAGCAGTTCCGGTATTTT. Its translation: CASSVAGAEQFRYF.

CDR3 amino acids: CASSQDLSSGGTSVRTDTQYF. The CDR3, as DNA: TGCGCCAGCAGCCAAGACCTCTCTAGCGGGGGAACCTCGGTTCGTACAGATACGCAGTATTTT. The chain couples TRBV4-1 to TRBJ2-3, with TRBD2 matching over 10 bases. The CDR3 extends over 21 amino acids. Unmatched junction bases numbered 18, after V lost 0 bases and J lost 3 bases. The germline V gene has CDR1 MGHRA and CDR2 YSYEKL.

The genes are TRBV28 and TRBJ2-3; weak D call: TRBD2 (6 bases). Germline CDR1 MDHEN, CDR2 SYDVKM. V was pared by 6 bases and J by 6 bases, with 16 bases between. This CDR3 has 14 amino acids. CDR3 in DNA: TGTGCCAGCAGGGGACTGCAGCCAGCGGATACGCAGTATTTT. Translated, it gives CASRGLQPADTQYF.

In this sample, this clone turned up once. The sample holds other DNA sequences that translate to the same CDR3. The V gene is TRBV7-2, the J gene TRBJ2-5; D not resolved. Germline V gene data show CDR1 as SGHTA and CDR2 as FQGNSA. The CDR3 totals 14 residues. Trimming pared 6 bases from V and 2 bases from J, leaving 13 bases between. CDR3 DNA: TGTGCCAGCAGTTCCTCTGGGCTGCAAGAGACCCAGTACTTC. Its protein is CASSSSGLQETQYF.